The entry below gives a single TCR beta chain sequence along with its context. Its antigen is currently not known. No quality values exist for individual bases; no much larger clone is one base distant. The germline V gene (reference sequence) supplies CDR1 LNHDA and CDR2 SQIVND. The CDR3 numbers 14 residues from cysteine through phenylalanine. The read is trimmed to its CDR3 DNA, 42 bases read in frame from base 1. The trim is 1 base for V and 5 bases for J, with a gap of 11 bases between the germline ends. The library was built by means of the immunoSEQ multiplex PCR assay. For the multiplex PCR, a mixture combining 60 forward primers for TCR Vbeta segments and 13 reverse primers for TCR Jbeta segments was used. Amplification of the CDR3 region of rearranged TCR beta genes was performed with a multiplex PCR assay on genomic DNA. On the Illumina HiSeq System, the amplified TCR beta libraries were sequenced as 87-base-pair reads. In the original analysis: A later analysis counted about 82 million unique TCR beta chains across the 600 to 850 repertoires, and about 10 million of these chains were shared by at least two donors. A nearest-neighbor algorithm error-corrected the raw reads and collapsed the reads into unique sequences, merging closely related sequences to remove PCR and sequencing errors. V, D and J gene segments were assigned by aligning CDR3 sequences to IMGT reference sequences. For a sequence to be retained, a match of at least six nucleotides was required to both a V gene segment and a J gene segment. Rearrangements were called productive when the CDR3 lacked stop codons and stayed in frame with V and J; all others were non-productive. CDR3 was defined by IMGT convention, running from the second conserved V-encoded cysteine to the conserved J-encoded phenylalanine. The earlier analysis of approximately 590 of the donors excluded any sequence lacking an unambiguous match to a single V gene segment. An earlier analysis of several hundred of the donors classified V segments as functional when productive rearrangements were above 56.7% and as segregating when the standard deviation between donors was above 5%. A statistical classification framework was built for diagnosing cytomegalovirus status from the catalog of TCR beta chain sequences. In a later analysis, TCR nucleotide sequences were compared against IMGT/GENE-DB human TR gene sequences so that V and J genes could be assigned. In a later analysis, CDR3 sequences and most-parsimonious VDJ recombination scenarios were assigned using the TCRdist pipeline. In a later analysis, each TCR beta chain was defined by its CDR3 amino acid sequence together with its V-gene family, and reads lacking a unique V-gene family were excluded. As a way to deal with suspected cross-contamination and a sequencing artifact, a later analysis dropped more than 500 nucleotide sequences that were highly shared and had low generation probability. In a later analysis, a clonal expansion index for each public chain was calculated from normalized within-repertoire ranks of inferred template counts. In a later analysis, generation probabilities were computed with a VDJ recombination model fitted to out-of-frame rearrangements, and the resulting probabilities were checked against IGoR. In a later analysis, TCR-TCR, TCR-HLA and TCR-CMV co-occurrence was scored with hypergeometric tests, and a repertoire-size bias correction was applied to TCR pairs. In a later analysis, false discovery rates were estimated by permuting HLA or CMV assignments 20 times. In a later analysis, co-occurring TCRs were grouped using DBSCAN, and TCRdist sequence similarity was added for clustering within HLA-allele-positive subsets. Repertoires with fewer than 30,000 or more than 120,000 public chains were left out of co-occurrence clustering, as were several repertoires with anomalous nucleotide sharing. TCRdb obtained this table from immuneACCESS and retained in-frame rearrangements with V and J assigned. These tables miss some clones; where compared with another copy, unresolved V genes account for less than half of the shortfall, and the remainder is unexplained. V and J calls and clone size follow that table, whereas D and trimming were derived from the DNA. The sample includes 100,000 to 150,000 clones, with around 69% observed a single time. Clones ranked in the top ten supply 2.9% of the sample.

The data stem from a study of cytomegalovirus exposure and HLA in healthy donors (dated by TCRdb to 2016 to 2017). Describing the broader study: In an earlier analysis of some 610 of the donors, roughly 300 Gb of sequence data and 95 million to 130 million unique TCR beta sequences from 150 million to 200 million T cells were reported. To study patterns of TCR occurrence, a later analysis re-analyzed previously published TCR beta repertoires from more than 550 donors and added high-resolution HLA genotyping. Across around 400 genotyped donors of the cohort, an average of 235,054 unique TCR beta nucleotide sequences per donor were sequenced, and approximately 19% of those sequences were non-productive. In addition to the first cohort of around 670 subjects, a separate validation cohort of approximately 110 different subjects was used. The study was designed to test whether signatures of past pathogen exposure could be identified by cataloging public T cell receptors. About five DR-DQ haplotypes were treated as single units for association and clustering because of strong linkage in the cohort. To predict cytomegalovirus infection status, the study combined high-throughput TCR immunosequencing, statistical association of individual TCRs with disease status, and machine learning. In an earlier analysis of a few hundred of the donors, high-throughput TCR beta sequencing was used to judge whether each TCR beta V gene segment behaved as functional or pseudogenic. The study profiled the T cell repertoires of more than 500 subjects by immunosequencing and related them to cytomegalovirus serostatus. Every repertoire in the discovery cohort had been generated on one and the same sequencing platform. Typing coverage differed by locus: A, B, C, DRB1 and DQB1 were typed in about 629-640 donors, DQA1 in 522, DPA1 in 606, and DPB1 in roughly 450. Among the roughly 390 genotyped donors, about 85% belonged to the genetic ancestry cluster associated with self-reported Caucasian donors. Donor age, sex, ethnicity and CMV serostatus were compiled together with the repertoire data. In the later analysis, no new phenotypic data were used to find candidate immune exposures; instead, reliance was placed on TCR beta sequences and their occurrence across donors. HLA typing covered class I and class II loci at four-digit resolution. Genome-wide SNP genotypes for about 60% of the roughly 670 donors were used in a later genetic analysis, which treated that subset as a discovery cohort. An early release that covered some 640 HLA-typed donors contained approximately 300 gigabases of sequencing data and tens of millions of unique TCR sequences. The study at large found these results: A cluster of highly shared sequence variants was judged likely to be a technical artifact of the sequencing pipeline. Across donors, most TCR sequences were observed very rarely, whereas some public TCRs were present in many individuals. Correlated functional status among segregating V segments might reflect linkage disequilibrium, but an unknown experimental factor could not be ruled out. According to a later analysis, parvovirus B19, influenza, CMV and Epstein-Barr virus appeared linked to several top co-occurrence clusters. A further reported finding was that TCR beta sequences accurately predicted the HLA-A and HLA-B alleles for most subjects in the first cohort. The 87-base-pair reads could not distinguish some IMGT-functional V segments, including TRBV6-2 and TRBV6-3, so those segments were excluded. Roughly uniform sequencing depth across donors was assumed in presence/absence analyses, although this assumption may not hold. In a later analysis, HLA-associated TCR beta chains showed more clonal expansion and lower generation probabilities than non-associated chains that were equally common. CMV serostatus was the only immune exposure information available for the cohort. A later analysis found that most CMV-associated TCR beta chains appeared HLA-restricted, with HLA associations seemingly driven largely by CMV exposure. V-gene and J-gene trimming of TCR beta chains was associated with a missense DCLRE1C variant in a later genetic analysis, and the association was replicated in an independent cohort. A later genetic analysis reported fewer N-insertions in productive TCRs among donors in an Asian-associated ancestry cluster than the roughly 620-donor mean. HLA typing was unavailable for some donors at each locus, so association tests used only the typed subset. The classifier was reported to diagnose cytomegalovirus status with high specificity and sensitivity in both the original cohort and the validation cohort. When HLA alleles, especially DR and DQ, strongly co-occurred, attributing TCR associations to individual alleles was difficult. In a later analysis, TCR association rates were found to vary across HLA loci, with the most associated TCRs seen for DRB1 alleles and the fewest for HLA-C alleles. The authors suggested that the approach could potentially be generalized to other disease states and immunological phenotypes. A total of roughly 160 TCR beta chains were listed by the study as associated with cytomegalovirus. About 17 rarely observed V segments, including chromosome 9 orphons, were excluded from the earlier analysis of just under 600 of the donors because counts were too low. A later analysis associated 15,000 to 20,000 TCR beta sequences with specific HLA alleles at a false discovery rate of 0.05. In an earlier analysis of more than 450 of the donors, most TCR beta V segments were observed in productive rearrangements about 90% or about 30% of the time, broadly matching IMGT annotations. The cohort was sequenced for TCR beta chains only, and without alpha or paired-chain data the features that could be detected were limited. A few of the identified cytomegalovirus-associated TCR beta chains were confirmed in vitro to be specific for cytomegalovirus antigens.

The cohort was made up of 650 to 700 healthy bone marrow donors. Cohort members were all nominally healthy when sampled, although unrecorded immune exposures were likely present. CMV serostatus was recorded as positive for 250 to 300 and negative for about 50% of the roughly 670 cohort members, whereas no CMV serostatus was recorded for the donor in question. Every donor gave a peripheral blood sample, and the peripheral blood mononuclear cells from that sample were used for TCR beta sequencing. The Qiagen DNeasy Blood Extraction Kit was used to extract genomic DNA from the blood cell samples. The sequenced material came from PBMCs. The sequence was obtained from a human donor in good health. Recombination linked TRBV19 to TRBJ1-1, with an unclear D gene assignment. The CDR3 region has the sequence CASSIGGVATEAFF. The DNA is TGTGCCAGTAGTATAGGAGGAGTGGCGACTGAAGCTTTCTTT.